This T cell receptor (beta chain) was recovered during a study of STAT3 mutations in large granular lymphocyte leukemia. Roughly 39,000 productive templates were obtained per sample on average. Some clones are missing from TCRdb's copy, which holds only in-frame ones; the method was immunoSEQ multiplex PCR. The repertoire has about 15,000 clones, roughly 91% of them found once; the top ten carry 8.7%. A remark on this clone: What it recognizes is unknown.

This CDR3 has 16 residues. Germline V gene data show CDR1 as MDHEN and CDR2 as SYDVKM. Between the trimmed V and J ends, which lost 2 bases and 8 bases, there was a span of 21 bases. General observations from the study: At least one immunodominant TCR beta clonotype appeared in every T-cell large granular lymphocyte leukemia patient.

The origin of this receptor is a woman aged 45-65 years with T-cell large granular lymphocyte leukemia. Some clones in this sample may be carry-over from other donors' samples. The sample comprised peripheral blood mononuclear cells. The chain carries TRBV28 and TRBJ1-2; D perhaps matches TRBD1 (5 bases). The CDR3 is CASSLGVGQGAGGYTF. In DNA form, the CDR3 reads TGTGCCAGCAGTTTAGGTGTCGGGCAGGGTGCGGGAGGCTACACCTTC.